This entry lists 3 T cell receptor beta chains sequenced from one sample in a study of blood T cell repertoires in COVID-19. The protocol was immunoSEQ multiplex PCR, while the TCRdb copy is restricted to in-frame clones and leaves out a portion. The sample comprises some 69,000 clones, around 79% of which are singletons, and 15% to 20% rests with the top ten. The sequenced material came from peripheral blood. All receptors come from a man aged 60 to 75 with acute or convalescent COVID-19.

The chain combines TRBV5-4 with TRBJ1-2; possible D gene TRBD1, 6 bases. The CDR3 totals 14 residues. CDR1 and CDR2 from the germline V gene are SGHNT and YYREEE (reference sequence). The V end was cut by 1 base, the J end by 5 bases, with 12 bases between. CDR3 sequence reads: CASSLRTDKYGYTF. CDR3 bases: TGTGCCAGCAGCTTGAGGACAGACAAGTATGGCTACACCTTC. The full variable domain, completed using reference TRBV5-4 and TRBJ1-2, is ETGVTQSPTHLIKTRGQQVTLRCSSQSGHNTVSWYQQALGQGPQFIFQYYREEENGRGNFPPRFSGLQFPNYSSELNVNALELDDSALYLCASSLRTDKYGYTFGSGTRLTVV.

The chain employs TRBV19 and TRBJ1-5; TRBD1 might be the D (6 bases). The V end was cut by 4 bases, the J end by 0 bases, with 13 bases between. This CDR3 has 16 amino acids. Germline V gene sequence: CDR1 LNHDA, CDR2 SQIVND (reference sequence). The CDR3 spells CASSNLGADSNQPQHF. The CDR3, as DNA: TGTGCCAGTAGTAATCTGGGGGCAGATAGCAATCAGCCCCAGCATTTT.

The chain links TRBV5-4 to TRBJ1-3, with 12 bases identical to TRBD1. The CDR3 spans 16 residues. V trimming: 4 bases; J trimming: 4 bases; junction bases outside the gene matches: 6. The V gene's germline CDR1 is SGHNT and CDR2 YYREEE (reference sequence). CDR3 loop: CASSPGQGAAGNTIYF. CDR3 sequence (DNA): TGTGCCAGCAGCCCGGGACAGGGGGCTGCCGGAAACACCATATATTTT.